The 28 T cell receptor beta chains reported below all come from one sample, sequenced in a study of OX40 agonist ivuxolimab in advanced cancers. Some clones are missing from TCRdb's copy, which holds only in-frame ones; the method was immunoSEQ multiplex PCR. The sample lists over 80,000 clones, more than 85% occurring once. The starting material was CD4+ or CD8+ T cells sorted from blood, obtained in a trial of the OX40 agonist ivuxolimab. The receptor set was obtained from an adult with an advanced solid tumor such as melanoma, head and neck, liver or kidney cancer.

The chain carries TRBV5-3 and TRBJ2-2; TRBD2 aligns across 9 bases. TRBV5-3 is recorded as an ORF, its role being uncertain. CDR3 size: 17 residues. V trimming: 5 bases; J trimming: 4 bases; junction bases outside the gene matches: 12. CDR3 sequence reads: CARSGPPGGRGTGELFF. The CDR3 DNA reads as TGTGCCAGAAGTGGCCCCCCGGGCGGGAGGGGCACCGGGGAGCTGTTTTTT.

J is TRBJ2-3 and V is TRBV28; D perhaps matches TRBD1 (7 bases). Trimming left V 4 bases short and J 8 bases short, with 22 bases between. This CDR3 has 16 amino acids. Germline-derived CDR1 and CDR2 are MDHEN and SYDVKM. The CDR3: CASSSYKATRGVTQYF. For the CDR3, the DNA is TGTGCCAGCAGTTCCTATAAAGCAACCAGGGGGGTTACGCAGTATTTT. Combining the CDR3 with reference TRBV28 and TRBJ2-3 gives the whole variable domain DVKVTQSSRYLVKRTGEKVFLECVQDMDHENMFWYRQDPGLGLRLIYFSYDVKMKEKGDIPEGYSVSREKKERFSLILESASTNQTSMYLCASSSYKATRGVTQYFGPGTRLTVL.

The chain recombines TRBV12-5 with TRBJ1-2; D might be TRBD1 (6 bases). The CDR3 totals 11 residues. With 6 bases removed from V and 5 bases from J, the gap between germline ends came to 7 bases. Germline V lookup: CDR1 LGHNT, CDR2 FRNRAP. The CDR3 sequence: CASGTGYGYTF. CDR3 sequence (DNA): TGTGCTAGTGGAACAGGGTATGGCTACACCTTC.

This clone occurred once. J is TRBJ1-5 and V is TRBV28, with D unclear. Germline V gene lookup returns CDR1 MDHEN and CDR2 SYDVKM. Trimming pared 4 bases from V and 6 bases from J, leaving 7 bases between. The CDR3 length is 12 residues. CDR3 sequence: CASSWRSQPQHF. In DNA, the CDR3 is TGTGCCAGCAGTTGGAGAAGTCAGCCCCAGCATTTT.

The DNA of the CDR3 is TGTGCCAGCAGAGGAATGGTGAACACCGGGGAGCTGTTTTTT. Its translation: CASRGMVNTGELFF. This rearrangement joins TRBV2 to TRBJ2-2, with D unclear. V was cut by 6 bases and J by 1 base, with 9 bases left in between. CDR1 SNHLY and CDR2 FYNNEI come from the germline V gene. This CDR3 is built from 14 residues.

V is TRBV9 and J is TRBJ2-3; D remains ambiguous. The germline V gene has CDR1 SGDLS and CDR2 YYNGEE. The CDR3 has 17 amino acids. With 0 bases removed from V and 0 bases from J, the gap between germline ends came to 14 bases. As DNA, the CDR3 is TGTGCCAGCAGCGTAGCTGAAGGACCTTCAAGCACAGATACGCAGTATTTT. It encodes CASSVAEGPSSTDTQYF.

The CDR3 bases are TGTGCCAGCAGCAGGGAGGACTATGGCTACACCTTC. This gives the protein CASSREDYGYTF. This sequence joins TRBV6-5 and TRBJ1-2, with TRBD1 as a possible D gene (5 bases). CDR1 and CDR2 (germline): MNHEY, SVGAGI. The CDR3 totals 12 residues. V gave up 6 bases and J gave up 3 bases, with 8 bases separating them.

The CDR3 loop is CASSNPSGRQDTQYF. The CDR3 region has the DNA TGTGCCAGTAGTAACCCTAGCGGGAGACAAGATACGCAGTATTTT. The chain is built from TRBV19 and TRBJ2-3; 10 nucleotides match TRBD2. Germline loops: CDR1 LNHDA, CDR2 SQIVND (reference sequence). CDR3 length: 15 residues. The V and J ends lost 4 bases and 5 bases, in that order; junction bases with no gene match: 6.

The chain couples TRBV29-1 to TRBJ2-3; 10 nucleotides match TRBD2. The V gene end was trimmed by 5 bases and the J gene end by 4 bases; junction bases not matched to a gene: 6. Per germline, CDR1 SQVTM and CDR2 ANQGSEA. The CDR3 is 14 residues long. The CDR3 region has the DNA TGCAGCGTTCTCATAGCGGGAGGTTCAGATACGCAGTATTTT. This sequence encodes CSVLIAGGSDTQYF.

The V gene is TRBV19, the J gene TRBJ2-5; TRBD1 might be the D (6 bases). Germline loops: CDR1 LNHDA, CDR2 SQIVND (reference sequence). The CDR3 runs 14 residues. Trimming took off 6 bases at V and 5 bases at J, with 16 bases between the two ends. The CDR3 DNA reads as TGTGCCAGTAGAGGGGAGACAGGCAAGGAGACCCAGTACTTC. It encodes CASRGETGKETQYF.

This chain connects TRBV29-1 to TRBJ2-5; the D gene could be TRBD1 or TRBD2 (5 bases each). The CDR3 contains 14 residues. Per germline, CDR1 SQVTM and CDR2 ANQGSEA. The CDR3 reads CTSPPGPNQETQYF. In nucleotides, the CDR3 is TGCACCAGCCCTCCGGGACCGAACCAAGAGACCCAGTACTTC.

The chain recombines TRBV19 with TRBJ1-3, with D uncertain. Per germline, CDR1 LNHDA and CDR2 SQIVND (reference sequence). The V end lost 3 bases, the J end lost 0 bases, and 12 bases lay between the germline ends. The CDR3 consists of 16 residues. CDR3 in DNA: TGTGCCAGTAGTATCTCGGGCCGATTCTCTGGAAACACCATATATTTT. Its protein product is CASSISGRFSGNTIYF.

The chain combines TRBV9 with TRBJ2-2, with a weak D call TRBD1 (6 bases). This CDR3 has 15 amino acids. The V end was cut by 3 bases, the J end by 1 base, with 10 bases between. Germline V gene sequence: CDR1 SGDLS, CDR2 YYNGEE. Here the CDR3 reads CASSAGTLNTGELFF. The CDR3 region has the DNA TGTGCCAGCAGCGCCGGGACACTGAACACCGGGGAGCTGTTTTTT.

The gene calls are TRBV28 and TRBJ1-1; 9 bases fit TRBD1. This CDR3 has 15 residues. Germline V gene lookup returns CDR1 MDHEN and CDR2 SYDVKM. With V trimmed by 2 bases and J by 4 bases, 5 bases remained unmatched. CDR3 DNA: TGTGCCAGCAGTTTAGGGGGGACAGGGACCACTGAAGCTTTCTTT. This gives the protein CASSLGGTGTTEAFF. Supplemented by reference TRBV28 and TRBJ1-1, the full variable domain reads DVKVTQSSRYLVKRTGEKVFLECVQDMDHENMFWYRQDPGLGLRLIYFSYDVKMKEKGDIPEGYSVSREKKERFSLILESASTNQTSMYLCASSLGGTGTTEAFFGQGTRLTVV.

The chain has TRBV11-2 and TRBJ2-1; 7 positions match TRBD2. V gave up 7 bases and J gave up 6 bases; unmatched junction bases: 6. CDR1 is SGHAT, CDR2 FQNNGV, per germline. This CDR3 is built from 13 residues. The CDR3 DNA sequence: TGTGCCAGCACGAGCGGGGAAATCAATGAGCAGTTCTTC. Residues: CASTSGEINEQFF.

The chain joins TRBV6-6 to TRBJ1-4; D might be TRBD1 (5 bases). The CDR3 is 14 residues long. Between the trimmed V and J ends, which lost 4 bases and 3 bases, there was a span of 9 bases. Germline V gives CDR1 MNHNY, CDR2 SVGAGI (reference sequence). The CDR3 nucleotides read TGTGCCAGCAGTTCAGGGTTAGCTAATGAAAAACTGTTTTTT. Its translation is CASSSGLANEKLFF.

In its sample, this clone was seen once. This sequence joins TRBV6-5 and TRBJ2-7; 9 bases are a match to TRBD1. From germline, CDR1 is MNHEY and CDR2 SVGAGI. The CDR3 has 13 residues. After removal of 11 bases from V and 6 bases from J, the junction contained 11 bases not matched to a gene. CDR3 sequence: CAPTGTGRGEQYF. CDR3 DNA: TGTGCCCCTACCGGGACAGGGCGAGGCGAGCAGTACTTC.

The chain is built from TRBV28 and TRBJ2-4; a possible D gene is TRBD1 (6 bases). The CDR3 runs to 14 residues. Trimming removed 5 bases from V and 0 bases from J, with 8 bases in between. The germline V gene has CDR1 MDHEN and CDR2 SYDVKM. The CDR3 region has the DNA TGTGCCAGCAGTCAGGGGCTAGCCAAAAACATTCAGTACTTC. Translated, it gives CASSQGLAKNIQYF.

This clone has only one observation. CDR3 region: CASSYRGPTYEQYF. CDR3 sequence (DNA): TGTGCCAGCAGCTACAGGGGGCCTACCTACGAGCAGTACTTC. The chain couples TRBV11-2 to TRBJ2-7; TRBD1 aligns across 9 bases. The CDR3 contains 14 residues. J was trimmed by 2 bases and V by 4 bases; bases with no gene match: 3. In germline, CDR1 is SGHAT, CDR2 FQNNGV.

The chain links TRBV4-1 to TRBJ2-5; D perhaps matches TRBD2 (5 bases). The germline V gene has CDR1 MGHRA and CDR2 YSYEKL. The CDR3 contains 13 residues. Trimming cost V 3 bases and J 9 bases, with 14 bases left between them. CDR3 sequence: CASSQAGLIAQYF. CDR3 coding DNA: TGCGCCAGCAGCCAGGCGGGTCTCATAGCCCAGTACTTC.

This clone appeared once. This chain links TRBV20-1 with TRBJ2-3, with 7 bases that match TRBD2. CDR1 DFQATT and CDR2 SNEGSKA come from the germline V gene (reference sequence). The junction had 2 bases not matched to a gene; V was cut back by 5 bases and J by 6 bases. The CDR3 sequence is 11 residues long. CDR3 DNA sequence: TGCAGTGCTCCGCGGGGGGATACGCAGTATTTT. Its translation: CSAPRGDTQYF.

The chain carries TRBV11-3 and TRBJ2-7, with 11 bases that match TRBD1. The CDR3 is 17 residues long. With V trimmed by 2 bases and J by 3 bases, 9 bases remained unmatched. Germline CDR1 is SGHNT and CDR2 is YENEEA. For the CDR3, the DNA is TGTGCCAGCAGCTTAATGACCGGGACAGGGGGGCTCTACGAGCAGTACTTC. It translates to CASSLMTGTGGLYEQYF.

The DNA for the CDR3 is TGTGCCAGTAGTTCAACCGGGACAGGGATAGCCAAAAACATTCAGTACTTC. This translates into CASSSTGTGIAKNIQYF. J is TRBJ2-4 and V is TRBV19; the match to TRBD1 covers 9 bases. Germline V lookup: CDR1 LNHDA, CDR2 SQIVND (reference sequence). Trimming removed 5 bases from V and 0 bases from J; junction bases left unmatched: 8. The CDR3 is 17 amino acids.

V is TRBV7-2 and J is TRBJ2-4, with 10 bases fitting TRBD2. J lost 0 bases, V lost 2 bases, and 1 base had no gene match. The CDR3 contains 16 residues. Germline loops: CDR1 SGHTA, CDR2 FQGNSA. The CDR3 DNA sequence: TGTGCCAGCAGCTTAAGACTAGCGGGAGCCAAAAACATTCAGTACTTC. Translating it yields CASSLRLAGAKNIQYF.

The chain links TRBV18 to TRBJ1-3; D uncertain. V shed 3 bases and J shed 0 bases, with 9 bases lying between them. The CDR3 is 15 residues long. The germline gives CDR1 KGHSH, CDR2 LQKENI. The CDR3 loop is CASSPGIHSGNTIYF. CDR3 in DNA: TGTGCCAGCTCACCCGGGATCCACTCTGGAAACACCATATATTTT.

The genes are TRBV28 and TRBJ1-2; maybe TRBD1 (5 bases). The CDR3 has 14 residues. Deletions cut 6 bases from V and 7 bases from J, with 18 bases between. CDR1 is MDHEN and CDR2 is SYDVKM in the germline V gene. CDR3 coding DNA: TGTGCCAGCAGCGCTCCGGGGGAAGGCGGTGGCTACACCTTC. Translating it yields CASSAPGEGGGYTF.

CDR3 sequence (DNA): TGTGCCTGGAACTACAAAGGGGGGCGCACTGAAGCTTTCTTT. Its protein product is CAWNYKGGRTEAFF. The chain employs TRBV30 and TRBJ1-1, with D possibly matching TRBD1 (6 bases). This CDR3 is built from 14 residues. V gave up 4 bases and J gave up 4 bases, with 16 bases separating them. The V gene's germline CDR1 is GTSNPN and CDR2 SVGIG (reference sequence).

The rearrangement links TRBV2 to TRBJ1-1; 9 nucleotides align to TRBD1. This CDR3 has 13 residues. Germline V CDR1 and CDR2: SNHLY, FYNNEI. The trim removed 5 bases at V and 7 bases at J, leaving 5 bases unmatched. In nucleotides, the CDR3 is TGTGCCAGCAGTACAGGGGGCTGGGGTGAAGCTTTCTTT. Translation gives CASSTGGWGEAFF.